The source of this T cell receptor beta chain is a study of cytomegalovirus exposure and HLA in healthy donors. Regarding the study as a whole: Diagnosis of cytomegalovirus status made by the classifier reportedly showed high specificity and sensitivity. Cytomegalovirus-associated TCR beta chains were listed, numbering roughly 150.

The PCR made use of 60 Vbeta and 13 Jbeta primers. Clones were read by immunoSEQ multiplex PCR, and TCRdb kept only the in-frame ones, dropping some. The sample includes about 120,000 clones, 75% of them seen just once. This CDR3 region has 17 residues. CDR1 is LGHNT, CDR2 FRNRAP, per germline. Trimming removed 3 bases from V and 4 bases from J; junction bases left unmatched: 9. On this clone itself: Its antigen is as yet unknown.

The clonotype comes from a middle-aged woman in good health and CMV-seropositive. J is TRBJ2-5 and V is TRBV12-5, with TRBD1 matching 12 bases. The sequenced sample was PBMCs. The CDR3: CASGFGTGGDLGETQYF. CDR3 nucleotides: TGTGCTAGTGGTTTTGGGACAGGGGGCGATTTGGGAGAGACCCAGTACTTC.